This T cell receptor (beta chain) was profiled in a study of shared clonotypes between healthy human individuals. Naive CD8 cells comprised CD45RO-negative, CCR7-positively selected cells, excluding terminally differentiated effector memory CD45RA+ cells. Every immunoSEQ plate was one replicate of a subset's evenly spread DNA. Sequencing used immunoSEQ multiplex PCR; TCRdb keeps in-frame clones, though not all of them. The table has about 2 million clones, approximately 95% seen once. Germline CDR1 MNHNS, CDR2 SASEGT. Trimming shortened V by 8 bases and J by 5 bases, and 12 bases separated the two germline ends. CDR3 size: 12 residues. Regarding the study as a whole: Memory subsets generally showed smaller estimated richness than naive subsets did.

With regard to this clone: The target antigen is unknown.

The chain has TRBV6-1 and TRBJ1-1; D is uncertain. Sequencing was done on a sample of naive CD8+ T cells sorted from blood. The receptor's source is a man aged 18 to 35 in good health. CDR3 sequence: CASYLGWTEAFF. The CDR3 bases are TGTGCCAGCTACTTGGGTTGGACTGAAGCTTTCTTT.